The next 30 T cell receptor beta chains were all read from a single sample in a study of beta chain features in type 1 diabetes. Findings and caveats of the study: Researchers report that Type 1 diabetes patients had moderately but significantly shorter TCRB CDR3s across all four CD4+ subsets.

Their specific antigens are unknown. Sequencing targeted expressed TCRB transcripts, as all isolated RNA had been reverse transcribed. Clones were sequenced by immunoSEQ multiplex PCR, and TCRdb holds only the in-frame ones, with some missing. The table has more than 300,000 clones, around 9.6% seen once. What was sequenced was central memory CD4+ T cells from blood. The receptors come from a man aged 30 to 39 with type 1 diabetes.

The sample holds a few counts of this clone. The rearrangement links TRBV7-8 to TRBJ2-2; D is perhaps TRBD1 or TRBD2 (6 bases each). Germline lookup yields CDR1 SGHVS and CDR2 FQNEAQ. The V end lost 6 bases, the J end lost 6 bases, and 23 bases lay between the germline ends. This CDR3 is built from 17 residues. The CDR3 is CASSLRQIPGASGELFF. Here the CDR3 DNA reads TGTGCCAGCAGTCTACGCCAGATTCCGGGGGCGTCCGGGGAGCTGTTTTTT. The variable domain in full, completed from reference TRBV7-8 and TRBJ2-2, reads GAGVSQSPRYKVAKRGQDVALRCDPISGHVSLFWYQQALGQGPEFLTYFQNEAQLDKSGLPSDRFFAERPEGSVSTLKIQRTQQEDSAVYLCASSLRQIPGASGELFFGEGSRLTVL.

Note on this clone: The same CDR3 also results from other DNA sequences found in this sample. The chain couples TRBV4-1 to TRBJ2-5; D is possibly TRBD2 (5 bases). This CDR3 is 14 amino acids long. Germline V gene lookup returns CDR1 MGHRA and CDR2 YSYEKL. Trimming stripped 3 bases from V and 1 base from J, with 9 bases between. The CDR3: CASSQGSVQETQYF. The CDR3 DNA sequence: TGCGCCAGCAGCCAGGGGAGCGTCCAAGAGACCCAGTACTTC.

This clone was observed a handful of times. The gene calls are TRBV14 and TRBJ2-5; D is perhaps TRBD1 (8 bases). The CDR3 has 15 residues. CDR1 and CDR2 from the germline V gene are SGHDN and FVKESK. Trimming took off 4 bases at V and 2 bases at J, with 14 bases between the two ends. The CDR3, as DNA: TGTGCCAGCAGCCGGCTACAGGGGGGGCAAGAGACCCAGTACTTC. It is translated as CASSRLQGGQETQYF. Together with reference TRBV14 and TRBJ2-5, the CDR3 gives the full variable domain: EAGVTQFPSHSVIEKGQTVTLRCDPISGHDNLYWYRRVMGKEIKFLLHFVKESKQDESGMPNNRFLAERTGGTYSTLKVQPAELEDSGVYFCASSRLQGGQETQYFGPGTRLLVL.

In its sample, this clone was seen a few times. This chain connects TRBV18 to TRBJ2-1; TRBD1 agrees at 9 bases. This CDR3 comprises 15 residues. The V segment lost 6 bases and the J segment 7 bases; nucleotides outside the gene matches: 10. Germline CDR1 and CDR2: KGHSH and LQKENI. Written as DNA, the CDR3 is TGTGCCAGCTCTCGAACGACCGGGACAGGGAATGAGCAGTTCTTC. Translated, it gives CASSRTTGTGNEQFF. The whole variable domain, filled in from reference TRBV18 and TRBJ2-1, reads NAGVMQNPRHLVRRRGQEARLRCSPMKGHSHVYWYRQLPEEGLKFMVYLQKENIIDESGMPKERFSAEFPKEGPSILRIQQVVRGDSAAYFCASSRTTGTGNEQFFGPGTRLTVL.

V gene TRBV10-1 combines with J gene TRBJ1-2; a possible D gene is TRBD1 (6 bases). Germline lookup yields CDR1 WNHNN and CDR2 SYGVQD (reference sequence). The CDR3 totals 12 residues. Trimming removed 10 bases at V and 6 bases at J, with 15 bases between. CDR3 DNA sequence: TGCGCCATCAAAAGGGGGGCGAATGGCTACACCTTC. Translated: CAIKRGANGYTF.

This clone was detected only a few times. V and J are TRBV4-1 and TRBJ1-4; 12 nucleotides match TRBD1. Germline V gene sequence: CDR1 MGHRA, CDR2 YSYEKL. The ends lost 3 bases at V and 7 bases at J; junction bases unmatched: 9. The CDR3 sequence is 17 residues long. This CDR3 reads CASSHRPPGQGAEKLFF. CDR3 DNA: TGCGCCAGCAGCCACCGACCACCGGGACAGGGGGCTGAAAAACTGTTTTTT.

This chain connects TRBV11-3 to TRBJ2-5; tentative D call: TRBD2 (5 bases). The ends were cut back, 1 base at V and 3 bases at J, with 18 bases in the middle. The CDR3 covers 17 residues. CDR1 is SGHNT and CDR2 is YENEEA in the germline V gene. The CDR3 DNA reads TGTGCCAGCAGCTTAGTAATACGGGAAACCCCCAAAGAGACCCAGTACTTC. Protein sequence: CASSLVIRETPKETQYF.

V gene TRBV19 combines with J gene TRBJ2-7; D call uncertain. V was clipped by 6 bases and J by 2 bases, with 14 bases between them. CDR3 length: 14 amino acids. From germline, CDR1 is LNHDA and CDR2 SQIVND (reference sequence). CDR3 sequence (DNA): TGTGCCAGTAGGGCCAGGCAGGACCCCTACGAGCAGTACTTC. Translated, it gives CASRARQDPYEQYF.

Ten or more counts support this clone. The rearrangement uses TRBV7-9 and TRBJ1-2, with D possibly being TRBD1 (5 bases). In germline, CDR1 is SEHNR, CDR2 FQNEAQ (reference sequence). The CDR3 totals 14 residues. V gave up 3 bases and J gave up 4 bases, with 12 bases separating them. The CDR3 region is CASSLAGTIYGYTF. The CDR3 region has the DNA TGTGCCAGCAGCTTGGCCGGGACGATCTATGGCTACACCTTC.

This clone appeared a few times. The chain uses TRBV7-3 and TRBJ2-7; no firm D call. Trimming removed 7 bases from V and 2 bases from J, with 18 bases in between. Germline CDR1 and CDR2: SGHTA and FQGTGA. CDR3 length: 15 amino acids. For the CDR3, the DNA is TGTGCCAGCAAGACGTGGGCCACCGATACCTACGAGCAGTACTTC. Its protein product is CASKTWATDTYEQYF.

The chain carries TRBV6-1 and TRBJ2-7, with D unclear. There are 11 residues in the CDR3. V was cut by 6 bases and J by 6 bases, with 9 bases left in between. Germline V lookup: CDR1 MNHNS, CDR2 SASEGT. The CDR3 region has the DNA TGTGCCAGCAGCCTAGAAAGCGAGCAGTACTTC. It is translated as CASSLESEQYF.

The count of this clone is one. The chain links TRBV2 to TRBJ2-5; D is unclear. The CDR3 runs 19 residues. Deletions cut 5 bases from V and 1 base from J, with 26 bases between. Per germline, CDR1 SNHLY and CDR2 FYNNEI. The CDR3: CASSRGNYSPGLGQETQYF. The CDR3 coding sequence is TGTGCCAGCAGTCGTGGGAACTACTCCCCTGGTTTAGGCCAAGAGACCCAGTACTTC.

The chain has TRBV13 and TRBJ2-1; possibly TRBD1 or TRBD2 for D (5 bases each). Trimming stripped 6 bases from V and 8 bases from J, with 14 bases between. CDR3 length: 13 residues. CDR1 and CDR2 (germline): PRHDT, FYEKMQ (reference sequence). The CDR3 sequence is CASRRVGGYEQFF. CDR3 nucleotides: TGTGCCAGCAGAAGAGTTGGGGGATATGAGCAGTTCTTC.

This clone came up many times. The V call is TRBV7-9, the J call TRBJ2-1; 10 bases are shared with TRBD1. The CDR3 contains 13 residues. V dropped 3 bases and J dropped 10; count of bases not matched to a gene: 3. Germline assignment: CDR1 SEHNR and CDR2 FQNEAQ (reference sequence). The CDR3 loop is CASSLTGGEEQFF. The CDR3 DNA sequence: TGTGCCAGCAGCTTGACAGGGGGCGAGGAGCAGTTCTTC.

This clone was detected only a few times. The V call is TRBV27, the J call TRBJ1-5; D is undetermined. In germline, CDR1 is MNHEY, CDR2 SMNVEV (reference sequence). V lost 6 bases and J lost 4, with 10 bases in between. CDR3 length: 13 residues. The CDR3 sequence: CASSVSGNQPQHF. The CDR3 DNA reads TGTGCCAGCAGCGTATCGGGGAATCAGCCCCAGCATTTT.

Only a few counts were recorded for this clone. The rearrangement links TRBV6-5 to TRBJ2-3; D might be TRBD1 or TRBD2, each matching 6 bases. The CDR3 spans 13 residues. Looked up from germline, CDR1 is MNHEY and CDR2 is SVGAGI. V lost 2 bases, J lost 6 bases, and 9 bases lay in between. CDR3 sequence reads: CASSYPGADTQYF. The CDR3, as DNA: TGTGCCAGCAGTTACCCGGGGGCGGATACGCAGTATTTT.

CDR3 in DNA: TGTGCCAGCAGTTATGGGGGAATTCTGACCGGGGAGCTGTTTTTT. Amino acid sequence: CASSYGGILTGELFF. The gene calls are TRBV6-5 and TRBJ2-2; either TRBD1 or TRBD2 may fit D (5 bases each). V was clipped by 3 bases and J by 5 bases, with 13 bases between them. The CDR3 loop spans 15 amino acids. Germline V CDR1 and CDR2: MNHEY, SVGAGI.

Comments on this clone: This sample includes further DNA sequences coding for the same CDR3. V and J are TRBV5-1 and TRBJ1-1; possibly TRBD1 for D (6 bases). This CDR3 is built from 13 residues. Germline CDR1 SGHRS, CDR2 YFSETQ. Between the trimmed V and J ends, which lost 0 bases and 3 bases, there was a span of 6 bases. The CDR3 loop reads CASSLDRDTEAFF. The DNA for the CDR3 is TGCGCCAGCAGCTTGGACAGGGACACTGAAGCTTTCTTT.

This chain uses TRBV7-9 with TRBJ2-1; 7 bases align to TRBD1. Per germline, CDR1 SEHNR and CDR2 FQNEAQ (reference sequence). V trimming: 3 bases; J trimming: 7 bases; junction bases outside the gene matches: 3. The CDR3 is 13 residues long. The CDR3 coding sequence is TGTGCCAGCAGCTTTTTACAGGGGAATGAGCAGTTCTTC. It encodes CASSFLQGNEQFF.

This clone was seen a few times. The chain joins TRBV18 to TRBJ2-5; the D is unclear. V lost 8 bases to trimming and J lost 1 base, with 8 bases between them. From germline, CDR1 is KGHSH and CDR2 LQKENI. The CDR3 extends over 12 amino acids. The CDR3 DNA sequence: TGTGCCAGCCGCAGTTCCCAAGAGACCCAGTACTTC. Residues: CASRSSQETQYF. The full variable domain, in which reference TRBV18 and TRBJ2-5 provide the parts outside the CDR3, is NAGVMQNPRHLVRRRGQEARLRCSPMKGHSHVYWYRQLPEEGLKFMVYLQKENIIDESGMPKERFSAEFPKEGPSILRIQQVVRGDSAAYFCASRSSQETQYFGPGTRLLVL.

The V and J genes are TRBV4-3 and TRBJ2-7; TRBD2 agrees at 12 bases. The CDR3 totals 17 residues. Losses at the gene ends were 1 base for V and 0 bases for J; bases not matched to a gene: 4. In germline, CDR1 is LGHNA, CDR2 YSLEER. In DNA form, the CDR3 reads TGCGCCAGCAGCCAAGTAACTAGCGGGGGGAGCTCCTACGAGCAGTACTTC. Translation: CASSQVTSGGSSYEQYF.

This clone has a handful of counts. The chain recombines TRBV30 with TRBJ2-5; D not resolved. The J call could be wrong; TRBJ2-7 is a better fit for the DNA end. Per germline, CDR1 GTSNPN and CDR2 SVGIG (reference sequence). There are 13 residues in the CDR3. The CDR3: CAWAGAGRYEQYF. As DNA, the CDR3 is TGTGCCTGGGCCGGTGCAGGCCGATACGAGCAGTACTTC.

This clone was observed a handful of times. The chain uses TRBV29-1 and TRBJ2-1; the D gene is possibly TRBD2 (6 bases). V was shortened by 7 bases and J by 7 bases, with 17 bases between the two germline ends. Germline CDR1 reads SQVTM; CDR2 reads ANQGSEA. The CDR3 has 13 residues. CDR3 sequence: CSARRAGRNEQFF. CDR3 nucleotide sequence: TGCAGCGCCCGAAGGGCAGGGAGGAATGAGCAGTTCTTC.

This clone has just a few counts. The CDR3 DNA reads TGTGCCAGCAGCCAAGAGGGGACAGGGAGAATGGGCGAGCAGTACTTC. Protein: CASSQEGTGRMGEQYF. The chain uses TRBV4-2 and TRBJ2-7; 9 bases are a match to TRBD1. Germline-derived CDR1 and CDR2 are LGHNA and YNFKEQ. Germline trimming cut 0 bases from V and 6 bases from J; bases unmatched to any gene: 9. The CDR3 runs 16 residues.

J is TRBJ2-2 and V is TRBV11-2, with 8 bases that match TRBD1. V dropped 2 bases and J dropped 4; count of bases not matched to a gene: 6. The CDR3 totals 16 residues. Germline lookup yields CDR1 SGHAT and CDR2 FQNNGV. The CDR3 loop is CASSLRQGYGTGELFF. The DNA of the CDR3 is TGTGCCAGCAGCTTACGACAGGGGTATGGCACCGGGGAGCTGTTTTTT.

This clone was recorded a few times. The genes are TRBV11-3 and TRBJ1-1; weak D call: TRBD1 (5 bases). V lost 4 bases and J lost 3, with 12 bases in between. Germline CDR1 is SGHNT and CDR2 is YENEEA. The CDR3 has 14 residues. Written as DNA, the CDR3 is TGTGCCAGCAGCTCCTCAGACAGCGACACTGAAGCTTTCTTT. Amino acids: CASSSSDSDTEAFF.

The chain employs TRBV10-3 and TRBJ2-7; 8 nucleotides line up with TRBD2. CDR1 and CDR2 from the germline V gene are ENHRY and SYGVKD. Trimming removed 10 bases from V and 0 bases from J; junction bases left unmatched: 5. CDR3 length: 13 residues. As DNA, the CDR3 is TGTGCCAGTAGCGGGAAAAGCTCCTACGAGCAGTACTTC. Encoded protein: CASSGKSSYEQYF.

This clone has more than one count but fewer than ten. This CDR3 reads CASRSGTLGRETQYF. The DNA of the CDR3 is TGTGCCAGCAGGTCAGGGACTCTCGGGAGAGAGACCCAGTACTTC. The chain joins TRBV11-1 to TRBJ2-5, with a weak D call TRBD2 (6 bases). Germline CDR1 and CDR2: SGHAT and FQDESV (reference sequence). V shed 6 bases and J shed 4 bases, with 18 bases lying between them. The CDR3 sequence is 15 residues long.

A few counts support this clone. This sequence joins TRBV27 and TRBJ2-7, with TRBD1 as a possible D gene (6 bases). Trimming took 8 bases from V and 6 from J, leaving 11 bases between them. The germline V gene has CDR1 MNHEY and CDR2 SMNVEV (reference sequence). The CDR3 is made up of 11 amino acids. CDR3 loop: CASHREGEQYF. The CDR3 nucleotides are TGTGCCAGCCACAGGGAAGGCGAGCAGTACTTC.

The chain links TRBV27 to TRBJ2-7; D may be TRBD1 or TRBD2 (5 bases each). The CDR3 is 16 residues long. V dropped 5 bases and J dropped 2 bases, with 19 bases sitting between them. Looked up from germline, CDR1 is MNHEY and CDR2 is SMNVEV (reference sequence). CDR3 sequence (DNA): TGTGCCAGCAGTGGACCCGGGACCTATGGGACCTACGAGCAGTACTTC. This translates into CASSGPGTYGTYEQYF.